This T cell receptor (beta chain) was obtained from a study of blood T cell repertoires in COVID-19. Study-wide context: Researchers got acute and convalescent COVID-19 samples from the United States, Italy and Spain. The analysed material was cDNA or gDNA that came from T cells, B-cell-depleted T cells, or PBMCs.

The CDR3 spans 14 residues. V dropped 0 bases and J dropped 2 bases, with 9 bases sitting between them. The V gene's germline CDR1 is SGDLS and CDR2 YYNGEE. Libraries were prepared by immunoSEQ multiplex PCR; TCRdb keeps only in-frame clonotypes and omits some of them. The data contain about 400,000 clones, approximately 90% of them singletons. This sequence originates from a woman between 25 and 40 years old with active or convalescent COVID-19. The chain carries TRBV9 and TRBJ2-7; D is perhaps TRBD2 (5 bases). The sequenced sample was peripheral blood. CDR3 sequence: CASSVATGTYEQYF. Here the CDR3 DNA reads TGTGCCAGCAGCGTAGCTACGGGAACCTACGAGCAGTACTTC.